The 11 T cell receptor beta chains in this list originate from one sample, sequenced in a study of Graves' ophthalmopathy and Graves' hyperthyroidism. The TCR beta CDR3 regions underwent amplification from RNA transcripts. RT-PCR in the first round used HTBI primers; a second-round multiplex PCR followed. In TCRdb, the multiplex PCR reads were re-called with MiXCR into one record per CDR3 protein. The table shows approximately 500,000 distinct CDR3 sequences, with about 15% occurring only once. The sample consisted of blood. These receptors were taken from a woman aged 25 to 39 with Graves' ophthalmopathy.

This clonotype was seen many times. The genes are TRBV28 and TRBJ2-7; TRBD1 matches at 8 bases. Germline V gives CDR1 MDHEN, CDR2 SYDVKM. The CDR3 has 15 residues. Trimming cost V 5 bases and J 0 bases; bases outside gene matches: 6. The CDR3 loop is CASSPRTGTSYEQYF. CDR3 DNA sequence: TGTGCCAGCAGTCCGAGGACAGGGACCTCCTACGAGCAGTACTTC.

In its sample, this clonotype was seen many times. The J gene is TRBJ2-5, the V gene TRBV27; D not resolved. Between the trimmed V and J ends, which lost 3 bases and 2 bases, there was a span of 7 bases. CDR3 size: 13 residues. CDR1 is MNHEY, CDR2 SMNVEV, per germline (reference sequence). The CDR3 sequence: CASSLWAQETQYF. CDR3 DNA: TGTGCCAGCAGTTTGTGGGCTCAAGAGACCCAGTACTTC.

This clonotype was seen many times. The V gene is TRBV7-8, the J gene TRBJ1-1; tentative D call: TRBD1 (6 bases). Germline V gene sequence: CDR1 SGHVS, CDR2 FQNEAQ. This CDR3 has 14 residues. Deletions cut 8 bases from V and 4 bases from J, with 17 bases between. The CDR3 region has the DNA TGTGCCAGCGTTAAGGGGGGGGTGATCACTGAAGCTTTCTTT. Its translation is CASVKGGVITEAFF.

The chain combines TRBV30 with TRBJ1-5, with TRBD1 as a possible D gene (5 bases). V shed 5 bases and J shed 0 bases, with 23 bases lying between them. The CDR3 is 18 amino acids. Germline-derived CDR1 and CDR2 are GTSNPN and SVGIG (reference sequence). The CDR3, as DNA: TGTGCCTGGGGTAGCGGGGACCGACTGTTCTATAGCAATCAGCCCCAGCATTTT. It encodes CAWGSGDRLFYSNQPQHF.

This clonotype was seen ten or more times. The chain links TRBV19 to TRBJ1-1; TRBD1 might be the D (6 bases). CDR1 and CDR2 from the germline V gene are LNHDA and SQIVND (reference sequence). V lost 10 bases to trimming and J lost 4 bases, with 16 bases between them. The CDR3 loop spans 13 amino acids. CDR3 sequence: CATGTNPGTEAFF. CDR3 coding DNA: TGTGCCACCGGGACAAACCCAGGCACTGAAGCTTTCTTT.

This clonotype was seen many times. The gene calls are TRBV4-1 and TRBJ1-2; 8 positions agree with TRBD1. V shed 4 bases, J shed 8 bases, and the junction held 12 bases outside the gene matches. The CDR3 length is 15 residues. Germline V CDR1 and CDR2: MGHRA, YSYEKL. In DNA, the CDR3 is TGCGCCAGCAGCCCAGTCCAGGGACAGGTTTTCGGCTACACCTTC. The encoded protein is CASSPVQGQVFGYTF.

This clonotype was found a few times. The J gene is TRBJ2-7, the V gene TRBV7-6; D is unclear. The CDR3 length is 13 residues. Germline assignment: CDR1 SGHVS and CDR2 FNYEAQ. V was trimmed by 2 bases and J by 3 bases, leaving 8 bases between them. CDR3 DNA: TGTGCCAGCAGCTTATGTTATTGCTACGAGCAGTACTTC. Translated: CASSLCYCYEQYF.

This clonotype was counted at least ten times. This chain joins TRBV11-2 and TRBJ1-3; 9 bases agree with TRBD1. The germline gives CDR1 SGHAT, CDR2 FQNNGV. This CDR3 contains 16 residues. J lost 5 bases, V lost 0 bases, and 5 bases had no gene match. Written as DNA, the CDR3 is TGTGCCAGCAGCTTAGAATCGACAGGGGGTAGAAACACCATATATTTT. Its protein product is CASSLESTGGRNTIYF.

The gene calls are TRBV5-1 and TRBJ1-1; no clear D. Trimming cost V 3 bases and J 5 bases, with 17 bases left between them. The CDR3 runs to 15 residues. Germline lookup yields CDR1 SGHRS and CDR2 YFSETQ. Written as DNA, the CDR3 is TGCGCCAGCAGCTCCACGTCTGGGGTTGGAACTGAAGCTTTCTTT. Residues: CASSSTSGVGTEAFF.

This clonotype occurred many times. V and J are TRBV6-2 or TRBV6-3 and TRBJ2-2; a possible D gene is TRBD2 (5 bases). The CDR3 runs to 15 residues. CDR1 and CDR2 (germline): MNHEY, SVGEGT. Trimming shortened V by 3 bases and J by 1 base, and 9 bases separated the two germline ends. The CDR3, as DNA: TGTGCCAGCAGTTATCGGGGATTGAACACCGGGGAGCTGTTTTTT. Its protein is CASSYRGLNTGELFF.

The sample holds many counts of this clonotype. V gene TRBV2 combines with J gene TRBJ2-7; TRBD1 matches 7 bases. With V trimmed by 0 bases and J by 1 base, 6 bases remained unmatched. This CDR3 has 16 residues. CDR1 SNHLY and CDR2 FYNNEI come from the germline V gene. The CDR3 nucleotides read TGTGCCAGCAGTGAAGCGGGAAGGGACAGATCCTACGAGCAGTACTTC. This sequence encodes CASSEAGRDRSYEQYF.